These T cell receptor beta chains were read from a single sample in a study of cytotoxic CD8 clonotypes in ibrutinib-treated CLL. Sequencing used immunoSEQ multiplex PCR; TCRdb keeps in-frame clones, though not all of them. The sample has approximately 92,000 clones, about 74% seen once. Material: PBMCs, obtained after 24 months of ibrutinib treatment. The origin of the receptors is a human donor with chronic lymphocytic leukemia. CDR3s include the opening cysteine and the closing phenylalanine or tryptophan. Each record gives: D gene, clone size, V gene, J gene, CDR3 protein, CDR3 DNA. The D gene is left open where the match is weak. Rows give clone size only sometimes, using once, few, many, or a class for an expanded clone.

d_call: TRBD2; clone_size: .; v_call: TRBV30; j_call: TRBJ2-2; cdr3_aa: CAWSPTSGRVGELFF; cdr3_nt: TGTGCCTGGAGTCCGACTAGCGGGAGGGTCGGGGAGCTGTTTTTT
d_call: TRBD2; clone_size: .; v_call: TRBV29-1; j_call: TRBJ2-3; cdr3_aa: CSVAPSGSRRRADTQYF; cdr3_nt: TGCAGCGTGGCCCCCAGCGGGAGTAGGCGTAGAGCAGATACGCAGTATTTT
d_call: .; clone_size: .; v_call: TRBV5-1; j_call: TRBJ2-3; cdr3_aa: CASSLDGGRSTDTQYF; cdr3_nt: TGCGCCAGCAGCTTGGATGGCGGACGGAGCACAGATACGCAGTATTTT
d_call: .; clone_size: .; v_call: TRBV7-2; j_call: TRBJ1-1; cdr3_aa: CASMGATYTEAFF; cdr3_nt: TGTGCCAGCATGGGGGCAACGTACACTGAAGCTTTCTTT
d_call: TRBD1; clone_size: .; v_call: TRBV28; j_call: TRBJ1-1; cdr3_aa: CASSELQGMGAEAFF; cdr3_nt: TGTGCCAGCAGCGAACTACAGGGGATGGGGGCTGAAGCTTTCTTT
d_call: .; clone_size: .; v_call: TRBV20-1; j_call: TRBJ2-3; cdr3_aa: CSASSVTQYF; cdr3_nt: TGCAGTGCTTCCAGCGTTACGCAGTATTTT
d_call: .; clone_size: .; v_call: TRBV13; j_call: TRBJ2-7; cdr3_aa: CASTPVGAYEQYF; cdr3_nt: TGTGCCAGCACTCCGGTGGGAGCCTACGAGCAGTACTTC
d_call: .; clone_size: .; v_call: TRBV5-1; j_call: TRBJ2-3; cdr3_aa: CASSSNTGWSTQYF; cdr3_nt: TGCGCCAGCAGTTCCAATACAGGGTGGAGTACGCAGTATTTT
d_call: .; clone_size: .; v_call: TRBV5-1; j_call: TRBJ2-2; cdr3_aa: CASSWGASGELFF; cdr3_nt: TGCGCCAGCAGCTGGGGGGCGAGCGGGGAGCTGTTTTTT
d_call: .; clone_size: .; v_call: TRBV6-1; j_call: TRBJ1-5; cdr3_aa: CASSSQQDSNQPQHF; cdr3_nt: TGTGCCAGCAGTTCTCAGCAAGATAGCAATCAGCCCCAGCATTTT
d_call: TRBD1; clone_size: few; v_call: TRBV4-1; j_call: TRBJ2-7; cdr3_aa: CASRLRGQAESSYEQYF; cdr3_nt: TGCGCCAGCAGACTAAGGGGACAGGCCGAGAGCTCCTACGAGCAGTACTTC
d_call: .; clone_size: .; v_call: TRBV10-3; j_call: TRBJ2-1; cdr3_aa: CAISDRSGRGNEQFF; cdr3_nt: TGTGCCATCAGTGACCGGTCAGGGAGAGGGAATGAGCAGTTCTTC
d_call: .; clone_size: .; v_call: TRBV19; j_call: TRBJ1-2; cdr3_aa: CASSIGDPGLNYGYTF; cdr3_nt: TGTGCCAGTAGTATTGGGGACCCGGGACTGAACTATGGCTACACCTTC
d_call: .; clone_size: .; v_call: TRBV7-3; j_call: TRBJ1-2; cdr3_aa: CASSETGGAYYGYTF; cdr3_nt: TGTGCCAGCAGCGAGACCGGGGGCGCGTACTATGGCTACACCTTC
d_call: .; clone_size: .; v_call: TRBV27; j_call: TRBJ2-2; cdr3_aa: CASSLNPVLAGELFF; cdr3_nt: TGTGCCAGCAGTTTAAATCCCGTGCTAGCCGGGGAGCTGTTTTTT
d_call: .; clone_size: few; v_call: TRBV4-2; j_call: TRBJ1-5; cdr3_aa: CASSQDRLGNQPQHF; cdr3_nt: TGTGCCAGCAGCCAAGATCGGTTGGGCAATCAGCCCCAGCATTTT
d_call: TRBD2; clone_size: .; v_call: TRBV18; j_call: TRBJ2-1; cdr3_aa: CASSPQMGTSGDNEQFF; cdr3_nt: TGTGCCAGCTCACCACAAATGGGGACTAGCGGTGACAATGAGCAGTTCTTC
d_call: TRBD1; clone_size: .; v_call: TRBV11-2; j_call: TRBJ1-5; cdr3_aa: CASSFNRGENQPQHF; cdr3_nt: TGTGCCAGCAGCTTTAACAGGGGAGAGAATCAGCCCCAGCATTTT
d_call: .; clone_size: once; v_call: TRBV6-1; j_call: TRBJ1-2; cdr3_aa: CASSKLQGIVGYTF; cdr3_nt: TGTGCCAGCAGTAAGCTTCAGGGAATCGTCGGCTACACCTTC
d_call: TRBD1; clone_size: .; v_call: TRBV5-1; j_call: TRBJ1-2; cdr3_aa: CASSPNGGQGVGGYTF; cdr3_nt: TGCGCCAGCAGCCCCAACGGAGGACAGGGCGTAGGAGGCTACACCTTC
d_call: .; clone_size: .; v_call: TRBV6-1; j_call: TRBJ1-2; cdr3_aa: CASSEYINYGYTF; cdr3_nt: TGTGCCAGCAGTGAATACATTAACTATGGCTACACCTTC
d_call: .; clone_size: .; v_call: TRBV30; j_call: TRBJ1-5; cdr3_aa: CAWSRGNQPQHF; cdr3_nt: TGTGCCTGGAGCCGGGGAAATCAGCCCCAGCATTTT
d_call: .; clone_size: few; v_call: TRBV6-1; j_call: TRBJ2-7; cdr3_aa: CATKGRGAYEQYF; cdr3_nt: TGTGCCACCAAGGGCAGGGGGGCATACGAGCAGTACTTC
d_call: .; clone_size: .; v_call: TRBV29-1; j_call: TRBJ1-3; cdr3_aa: CSGSKSSGNTIYF; cdr3_nt: TGCAGCGGTAGCAAGAGCTCTGGAAACACCATATATTTT
d_call: .; clone_size: .; v_call: TRBV5-1; j_call: TRBJ2-3; cdr3_aa: CASSLGDSTDTQYF; cdr3_nt: TGCGCCAGCAGCCTCGGGGATAGCACAGATACGCAGTATTTT
d_call: TRBD1; clone_size: .; v_call: TRBV9; j_call: TRBJ1-1; cdr3_aa: CASSVVTGGEAFF; cdr3_nt: TGTGCCAGCAGCGTAGTTACAGGGGGCGAAGCTTTCTTT
d_call: .; clone_size: .; v_call: TRBV5-4; j_call: TRBJ2-6; cdr3_aa: CASSLAFGVTGANVLTF; cdr3_nt: TGTGCCAGCAGCTTGGCCTTCGGGGTCACTGGGGCCAACGTCCTGACTTTC
d_call: .; clone_size: .; v_call: TRBV4-1; j_call: TRBJ1-1; cdr3_aa: CASSHQPGVRTEAFF; cdr3_nt: TGCGCCAGCAGCCATCAACCAGGGGTAAGAACTGAAGCTTTCTTT
d_call: .; clone_size: .; v_call: TRBV20-1; j_call: TRBJ1-2; cdr3_aa: CSAWSIYGYTF; cdr3_nt: TGCAGTGCCTGGTCCATATATGGCTACACCTTC
d_call: TRBD2; clone_size: .; v_call: TRBV29-1; j_call: TRBJ2-5; cdr3_aa: CSVSLAVETQYF; cdr3_nt: TGCAGCGTTTCACTAGCGGTGGAGACCCAGTACTTC
d_call: .; clone_size: .; v_call: TRBV2; j_call: TRBJ2-5; cdr3_aa: CASSSSQETQYF; cdr3_nt: TGTGCCAGCAGTTCGAGTCAAGAGACCCAGTACTTC
d_call: TRBD1; clone_size: .; v_call: TRBV6-5; j_call: TRBJ2-7; cdr3_aa: CASSYLGQPLAHF; cdr3_nt: TGTGCCAGCAGTTACCTGGGACAGCCCTTAGCTCATTTC
d_call: .; clone_size: .; v_call: TRBV10-2; j_call: TRBJ2-7; cdr3_aa: CASRETSAREVYF; cdr3_nt: TGCGCCAGCAGGGAGACAAGTGCAAGGGAGGTGTACTTC
d_call: TRBD1; clone_size: once; v_call: TRBV10-3; j_call: TRBJ1-1; cdr3_aa: CAISDPGQLNTEAFF; cdr3_nt: TGTGCCATCAGTGACCCGGGACAGCTGAACACTGAAGCTTTCTTT
d_call: .; clone_size: .; v_call: TRBV5-1; j_call: TRBJ2-1; cdr3_aa: CASRLGGVWDEQFF; cdr3_nt: TGCGCCAGCAGGTTAGGGGGAGTTTGGGATGAGCAGTTCTTC
d_call: TRBD1; clone_size: once; v_call: TRBV5-6; j_call: TRBJ2-7; cdr3_aa: CASSSRQGYEQYF; cdr3_nt: TGTGCCAGCAGCTCTAGACAGGGTTACGAGCAGTACTTC
d_call: .; clone_size: .; v_call: TRBV5-1; j_call: TRBJ1-3; cdr3_aa: CASSLGQRGGNTIYF; cdr3_nt: TGCGCCAGCAGCTTAGGACAGAGGGGAGGAAACACCATATATTTT
d_call: .; clone_size: once; v_call: TRBV29-1; j_call: TRBJ2-3; cdr3_aa: CSLLRGLDTQYF; cdr3_nt: TGCAGCCTACTTCGGGGTCTTGATACGCAGTATTTT
d_call: TRBD1; clone_size: .; v_call: TRBV2; j_call: TRBJ2-4; cdr3_aa: CASKPDRAKNIQYF; cdr3_nt: TGTGCCAGCAAACCGGACAGGGCCAAAAACATTCAGTACTTC
d_call: TRBD2; clone_size: .; v_call: TRBV5-1; j_call: TRBJ2-2; cdr3_aa: CASSGAGGTGELFF; cdr3_nt: TGCGCCAGCAGCGGGGCGGGAGGCACCGGGGAGCTGTTTTTT
d_call: .; clone_size: .; v_call: TRBV5-4; j_call: TRBJ1-2; cdr3_aa: CASSLEAGAANYGYTF; cdr3_nt: TGTGCCAGCAGCTTGGAGGCGGGGGCCGCTAACTATGGCTACACCTTC
d_call: TRBD1; clone_size: .; v_call: TRBV7-2; j_call: TRBJ2-1; cdr3_aa: CASRPPGQGVYEQFF; cdr3_nt: TGTGCCAGCAGACCGCCGGGACAGGGGGTCTATGAGCAGTTCTTC
d_call: .; clone_size: .; v_call: TRBV27; j_call: TRBJ1-5; cdr3_aa: CASSLSGRSGQPQHF; cdr3_nt: TGTGCCAGCAGTTTATCCGGGCGGTCGGGTCAGCCCCAGCATTTT
d_call: TRBD2; clone_size: .; v_call: TRBV19; j_call: TRBJ2-1; cdr3_aa: CASSIGTSSYNEQFF; cdr3_nt: TGTGCCAGTAGTATAGGGACTAGCTCCTACAATGAGCAGTTCTTC
d_call: TRBD2; clone_size: .; v_call: TRBV19; j_call: TRBJ2-7; cdr3_aa: CASSISMGLATYEQYF; cdr3_nt: TGTGCCAGTAGTATTAGTATGGGACTAGCGACCTACGAGCAGTACTTC
d_call: .; clone_size: .; v_call: TRBV28; j_call: TRBJ1-2; cdr3_aa: CASSFKVYGYTF; cdr3_nt: TGTGCCAGCAGTTTTAAGGTATATGGCTACACCTTC
d_call: .; clone_size: once; v_call: TRBV7-3; j_call: TRBJ2-3; cdr3_aa: CASSFRGPGQPAGNTDTQYF; cdr3_nt: TGTGCCAGCAGCTTTAGGGGGCCGGGACAGCCAGCGGGAAACACAGATACGCAGTATTTT
d_call: .; clone_size: once; v_call: TRBV4-1; j_call: TRBJ1-5; cdr3_aa: CASSQEGHREHQPQHF; cdr3_nt: TGCGCCAGCAGCCAAGAAGGGCACAGGGAGCATCAGCCCCAGCATTTT
d_call: .; clone_size: .; v_call: TRBV6-1; j_call: TRBJ2-3; cdr3_aa: CASSEGVNTDTQYF; cdr3_nt: TGTGCCAGCAGTGAAGGGGTCAACACAGATACGCAGTATTTT
d_call: .; clone_size: .; v_call: TRBV10-3; j_call: TRBJ1-6; cdr3_aa: CAISVSPTPANSPLHF; cdr3_nt: TGTGCCATCAGTGTATCCCCTACGCCGGCTAATTCACCCCTCCACTTT
d_call: .; clone_size: .; v_call: TRBV7-2; j_call: TRBJ1-2; cdr3_aa: CASSGTGSESMDYGYTF; cdr3_nt: TGTGCCAGCAGCGGAACAGGGAGCGAATCAATGGACTATGGCTACACCTTC